Following are 9 T cell receptor beta chains from one sample sequenced in a study of blood T cell repertoires in COVID-19. Clones were sequenced by immunoSEQ multiplex PCR, and TCRdb holds only the in-frame ones, with some missing. The sample carries around 330,000 clones, around 84% recorded once. The material sequenced was PBMCs or T cells enriched from blood (not recorded which). These receptors originate from a woman between 25 and 40 years old who had been exposed to COVID-19.

This clone was recorded a few times. J is TRBJ1-2 and V is TRBV3-1 (or the pseudogene TRBV3-2); D is unclear. CDR1 is LGHDT and CDR2 is YNNKEL in the germline V gene (reference sequence). The V end lost 0 bases, the J end lost 5 bases, and 13 bases lay between the germline ends. The CDR3 consists of 15 residues. The CDR3 region has the DNA TGTGCCAGCAGCCAAGATCCGTCAGTATCGTATGGCTACACCTTC. This codes for CASSQDPSVSYGYTF.

The chain recombines TRBV2 with TRBJ1-2; D may be TRBD1 (5 bases). V lost 8 bases and J 6 bases, leaving 19 bases between the germline ends. Germline-derived CDR1 and CDR2 are SNHLY and FYNNEI. The CDR3 is 14 amino acids. The DNA for the CDR3 is TGTGCCAGCCGTTGGGGCTCCGGGTTCGATGGCTACACCTTC. Residues: CASRWGSGFDGYTF.

This chain links TRBV3-1 (or the pseudogene TRBV3-2) with TRBJ2-5; D not certain. CDR3 length: 13 amino acids. CDR1 and CDR2 (germline): LGHDT, YNNKEL (reference sequence). V shed 1 base and J shed 2 bases, with 5 bases lying between them. The CDR3 DNA sequence: TGTGCCAGCAGCCAAGGGCCTCAAGAGACCCAGTACTTC. This encodes CASSQGPQETQYF.

This clone was seen more than once but under ten times. The chain recombines TRBV4-3 with TRBJ2-1; possibly TRBD1 for D (6 bases). The CDR3 has 16 amino acids. V was shortened by 0 bases and J by 3 bases, with 12 bases between the two germline ends. Germline V gene data show CDR1 as LGHNA and CDR2 as YSLEER. The CDR3 bases are TGCGCCAGCAGCCAAGAATGGGGGCTGGGCTACAATGAGCAGTTCTTC. Translating it yields CASSQEWGLGYNEQFF.

The chain couples TRBV27 to TRBJ1-5, with D possibly TRBD1 on 6 matching bases. The CDR3 is made up of 14 amino acids. Germline-derived CDR1 and CDR2 are MNHEY and SMNVEV (reference sequence). Trimming shortened V by 4 bases and J by 3 bases, and 10 bases separated the two germline ends. The CDR3 sequence is CASSSQGFNQPQHF. The CDR3 region has the DNA TGTGCCAGCAGTTCGCAGGGGTTCAATCAGCCCCAGCATTTT.

The chain recombines TRBV7-9 with TRBJ1-2; D may be TRBD1 (6 bases). Germline V CDR1 and CDR2: SEHNR, FQNEAQ (reference sequence). The CDR3 spans 15 residues. Trimming removed 3 bases at V and 3 bases at J, with 14 bases between. CDR3 DNA sequence: TGTGCCAGCAGCTTCCGGGACAAAGAAGACTATGGCTACACCTTC. Residues: CASSFRDKEDYGYTF. Supplemented by reference TRBV7-9 and TRBJ1-2, the full variable domain reads DTGVSQNPRHKITKRGQNVTFRCDPISEHNRLYWYRQTLGQGPEFLTYFQNEAQLEKSRLLSDRFSAERPKGSFSTLEIQRTEQGDSAMYLCASSFRDKEDYGYTFGSGTRLTVV.

This clone has a single count. The chain couples TRBV2 to TRBJ2-1; 7 bases fit TRBD1. V lost 8 bases to trimming and J lost 7 bases; unmatched junction nucleotides: 8. Germline-derived CDR1 and CDR2 are SNHLY and FYNNEI. The CDR3 runs to 13 residues. CDR3 nucleotides: TGTGCCAGCGCGGACTTGACAGGGAATGAGCAGTTCTTC. It is translated as CASADLTGNEQFF. The entire variable domain, with the rest obtained from reference TRBV2 and TRBJ2-1, is as follows: EPEVTQTPSHQVTQMGQEVILRCVPISNHLYFYWYRQILGQKVEFLVSFYNNEISEKSEIFDDQFSVERPDGSNFTLKIRSTKLEDSAMYFCASADLTGNEQFFGPGTRLTVL.

This chain uses TRBV28 with TRBJ1-5; tentative D call: TRBD1 (6 bases). The CDR3 length is 15 residues. Germline loops: CDR1 MDHEN, CDR2 SYDVKM. V was shortened by 5 bases and J by 4 bases, with 15 bases between the two germline ends. DNA for the CDR3: TGTGCCAGCAGTGTACCCGGGACATTTAATCAGCCCCAGCATTTT. Protein sequence: CASSVPGTFNQPQHF. The variable domain in full, with the rest retrieved from reference TRBV28 and TRBJ1-5, is DVKVTQSSRYLVKRTGEKVFLECVQDMDHENMFWYRQDPGLGLRLIYFSYDVKMKEKGDIPEGYSVSREKKERFSLILESASTNQTSMYLCASSVPGTFNQPQHFGDGTRLSIL.

The chain uses TRBV19 and TRBJ1-2; possibly TRBD1 for D (6 bases). V lost 6 bases and J lost 8, with 25 bases in between. The CDR3 is 16 residues long. Germline CDR1 and CDR2: LNHDA and SQIVND (reference sequence). CDR3 nucleotide sequence: TGTGCCAGTAGCTCCGGACAGACTTCAGGGTTCCTCGGCTACACCTTC. Its translation is CASSSGQTSGFLGYTF.